This T cell receptor beta chain was recorded in a study of human T cells and chemical hapten exposure. In its sample, this clonotype was seen a few times. Original processing notes: A typical sample had some 87,000 TCRs, with roughly 23,224 to 690,600 overall. Each CDR3 protein is one row after TCRdb ran MiXCR on the RACE reads. For this entry, the V and J calls and clone size follow TCRdb and not the study's own pipeline. The sample contains just under 65,000 distinct CDR3 sequences, approximately 10% of which appear only once. Described time point: patch test 3, about 24 weeks after DPC sensitization. Treatment defined: therapeutic diphenylcyclopropenone sensitization with weekly scalp DPC. Germline CDR1 is SGHTA and CDR2 is FQGNSA. The CDR3 runs 16 residues. The V gene end was trimmed by 2 bases and the J gene end by 7 bases; junction bases not matched to a gene: 10.

The rearrangement links TRBV7-2 to TRBJ2-3; 9 bases are a match to TRBD2. The sample in question was whole blood, obtained in connection with sensitization to the hapten diphenylcyclopropenone (DPC). The TCR sequence derives from a young woman with alopecia areata. Some clones in this sample may be carry-over from other donors' samples. CDR3 amino acids: CASSLNARGGLNTQYF. Here the CDR3 DNA reads TGTGCCAGCAGCTTAAACGCGCGGGGGGGCCTGAATACGCAGTATTTT.